Following are 10 T cell receptor beta chains from one sample sequenced in a study of regulatory T cells in long-lasting Graves disease. Investigators prepared the TCR beta libraries by applying iRepertoire HTBI primers and Arm-PCR of CDR3 regions. A single record per CDR3 protein comes from TCRdb applying MiXCR to the multiplex PCR reads. This sample has some 500,000 distinct CDR3 sequences; about 13% occur once, and the top ten carry 8% to 10%. Noted time point: newly diagnosed GD, antithyroid drugs for less than 3 months. RNA isolated from PBMCs was used to make the TCR library. This sample was shared with a second study, whose subject was T cells in Graves' hyperthyroidism and ophthalmopathy.

This sample comprised peripheral blood mononuclear cells (PBMCs), obtained at new diagnosis, from a patient treated with antithyroid drugs. Receptors originate from a man between 25 and 39 years old with Graves disease.

In its sample, this clonotype was seen many times. The V call is TRBV20-1, the J call TRBJ2-3, with 10 nucleotides matching TRBD1. Germline V gene sequence: CDR1 DFQATT, CDR2 SNEGSKA (reference sequence). The V and J ends lost 2 bases and 5 bases, in that order; junction bases with no gene match: 4. The CDR3 extends over 14 amino acids. CDR3 sequence reads: CSARSGQGLDTQYF. DNA of the CDR3: TGCAGTGCTAGATCGGGACAGGGGTTAGATACGCAGTATTTT.

This clonotype was recorded a few times. The V and J genes are TRBV6-4 and TRBJ1-1; possibly TRBD1 for D (5 bases). The CDR3 is 14 amino acids. Trimming removed 3 bases from V and 5 bases from J, with 13 bases in between. Germline V gene sequence: CDR1 MRHNA, CDR2 SNTAGT. The CDR3 sequence is CASSEIGGETEAFF. DNA for the CDR3: TGTGCCAGCAGTGAAATCGGGGGGGAGACTGAAGCTTTCTTT.

The chain combines TRBV7-6 with TRBJ2-7; TRBD1 might be the D (6 bases). Per the germline V gene, CDR1 is SGHVS and CDR2 is FNYEAQ. Trimming took off 2 bases at V and 3 bases at J, with 14 bases between the two ends. The CDR3 runs 15 residues. The DNA of the CDR3 is TGTGCCAGCAGCTTAAACCCAGGGGCCGTCTACGAGCAGTACTTC. Its translation is CASSLNPGAVYEQYF.

This clonotype was found many times. The DNA is omitted, as the CDR3 cannot be located on it reliably, and the CDR3 follows TCRdb's listing. V is TRBV6-1 and J is TRBJ1-2; the table calls TRBD1, which could not be checked here. The CDR3 adds up to 14 amino acids, both ends counted. Germline CDR1 and CDR2: MNHNS and SASEGT. The CDR3 sequence is CASSILGVGYGYTF.

This clonotype was picked up many times. The J gene is TRBJ2-7, the V gene TRBV20-1, with D perhaps matching TRBD1 (5 bases). Deletions cut 3 bases from V and 2 bases from J, with 17 bases between. There are 15 residues in the CDR3. Germline V gene lookup returns CDR1 DFQATT and CDR2 SNEGSKA (reference sequence). CDR3 coding DNA: TGCAGTGCTAGTCCCAGGGCAGGAAGGACCTACGAGCAGTACTTC. Amino acids: CSASPRAGRTYEQYF.

This clonotype was found many times. The chain links TRBV7-9 to TRBJ1-1; maybe TRBD1 (6 bases). V lost 5 bases and J 8 bases, leaving 15 bases between the germline ends. Germline-derived CDR1 and CDR2 are SEHNR and FQNEAQ (reference sequence). The CDR3 loop spans 13 amino acids. The CDR3 spells CASSHAGHQEAFF. CDR3 bases: TGTGCCAGCAGCCATGCGGGACACCAAGAAGCTTTCTTT.

Ten or more counts support this clonotype. The CDR3: CASSLMDRASGGYTF. The CDR3 DNA sequence: TGTGCCAGCAGTCTCATGGACCGGGCCTCAGGTGGCTACACCTTC. The chain is built from TRBV6-1 and TRBJ1-2; D unresolved. V shed 5 bases and J shed 7 bases, with 20 bases lying between them. The CDR3 has 15 residues. CDR1 and CDR2 from the germline V gene are MNHNS and SASEGT.

A word on this clonotype: One end of the junction varies from germline; a read error may be responsible. This chain connects TRBV19 to TRBJ2-7; the D is unclear. Germline V gene data show CDR1 as LNHDA and CDR2 as SQIVND (reference sequence). The CDR3 covers 12 residues. CDR3 in DNA: TGTGCCAGTAGTCCAAAAGGATACGGGCAGTACTTC. This sequence encodes CASSPKGYGQYF.

In this sample, this clonotype turned up many times. The chain carries TRBV20-1 and TRBJ2-1; possibly TRBD1 or TRBD2 for D (5 bases each). Germline values: CDR1 DFQATT, CDR2 SNEGSKA (reference sequence). The V gene lost 7 bases and the J gene lost 7 bases, with 14 bases spanning the gap. The CDR3 consists of 12 residues. CDR3: CSELRDPNEQFF. For the CDR3, the DNA is TGCAGTGAACTCAGGGACCCAAATGAGCAGTTCTTC.

This clonotype was detected ten times or more. This chain links TRBV5-1 with TRBJ1-1; D might be TRBD1 (5 bases). Germline-derived CDR1 and CDR2 are SGHRS and YFSETQ. V was clipped by 4 bases and J by 5 bases, with 18 bases between them. The length of the CDR3 is 15 residues. Here the CDR3 DNA reads TGCGCCAGCAGCGTATTCCAGGGAAGTGGAACTGAAGCTTTCTTT. It is translated as CASSVFQGSGTEAFF.